The 17 T cell receptor beta chains given below trace back to one sample, sequenced in a study of CD4 T cells in relation to SARS-CoV-2 and coronaviruses. The repertoire was sequenced with immunoSEQ multiplex PCR; TCRdb's copy has only in-frame clones and lacks some. The table includes tens of thousands of clones, about four fifths detected once. Before the COVID-19 pandemic, during about 2010-2018, CD4+ T cells were taken from unexposed donors. CD4+ T cells were isolated from the cells after around eleven days of culture. Their recognized antigens are unknown. The sample comprised CD4+ T cells from PBMCs, cultured in vitro. These receptors were taken from a human donor in good health.

Worth noting for this clone: The junction departs from germline at one end; a sequencing error may be responsible. The rearrangement joins TRBV6-1 to TRBJ1-5; 7 nucleotides agree with TRBD1. The CDR3 extends over 18 amino acids. CDR1 and CDR2 (germline): MNHNS, SASEGT. CDR3 DNA sequence: TGTACCAGCAGTGAAGCGAAGGCAGGGACAGTTAGCAATCAGCCCCAGCATTTT. Encoded protein: CTSSEAKAGTVSNQPQHF.

The chain is built from TRBV4-1 and TRBJ2-5; TRBD1 matches 7 bases. Per the germline V gene, CDR1 is MGHRA and CDR2 is YSYEKL. V lost 4 bases and J lost 3; bases outside the gene matches: 2. The CDR3 is 13 residues long. The CDR3 region has the DNA TGCGCCAGCAGCCTGGGACAGAAAGAGACCCAGTACTTC. Amino acid sequence: CASSLGQKETQYF.

The CDR3 DNA sequence: TGTGCCAGCAGCCAAGAGCCCGCAGCGGGAGGGTCCTCTGGGGCCAACGTCCTGACTTTC. As protein: CASSQEPAAGGSSGANVLTF. This rearrangement joins TRBV4-2 to TRBJ2-6; TRBD2 agrees at 10 bases. The CDR3 covers 20 residues. The V gene's germline CDR1 is LGHNA and CDR2 YNFKEQ. V shed 0 bases and J 0 bases; nucleotides not matched to a gene: 8.

V and J are TRBV7-3 and TRBJ2-3; D possibly corresponds to TRBD2 (6 bases). This CDR3 contains 14 residues. Germline loops: CDR1 SGHTA, CDR2 FQGTGA. V was shortened by 3 bases and J by 4 bases, with 11 bases between the two germline ends. CDR3 nucleotide sequence: TGTGCCAGCAGCTTCCGGGCTAGCGCAGATACGCAGTATTTT. It yields the protein CASSFRASADTQYF.

The chain employs TRBV14 and TRBJ2-3; 12 bases line up with TRBD2. The CDR3 is 16 amino acids. The germline V gene has CDR1 SGHDN and CDR2 FVKESK. The V and J ends lost 4 bases and 2 bases, in that order; junction bases with no gene match: 4. Here the CDR3 reads CASSRRTSGNTDTQYF. CDR3 DNA: TGTGCCAGCAGCCGACGGACTAGCGGGAACACAGATACGCAGTATTTT.

The chain is built from TRBV24-1 and TRBJ2-2; the D gene is possibly TRBD2 (7 bases). The CDR3 extends over 15 amino acids. V was pared by 7 bases and J by 5 bases, with 16 bases between. Germline lookup yields CDR1 KGHDR and CDR2 SFDVKD. The CDR3 bases are TGTGCCACCAGAGACAGGACTAGAGGGACCGGGGAGCTGTTTTTT. This translates into CATRDRTRGTGELFF.

The gene calls are TRBV27 and TRBJ2-1; D might be TRBD1 (5 bases). The V end was cut by 5 bases, the J end by 9 bases, with 17 bases between. The CDR3 length is 14 residues. Germline V lookup: CDR1 MNHEY, CDR2 SMNVEV (reference sequence). The CDR3 nucleotides read TGTGCCAGCAGTCTCGGACACCGGAACGGTGAGCAGTTCTTC. Its protein is CASSLGHRNGEQFF.

The chain employs TRBV13 and TRBJ2-7; 7 bases are shared with TRBD1. Germline V lookup: CDR1 PRHDT, CDR2 FYEKMQ (reference sequence). This CDR3 is 15 amino acids long. V lost 5 bases, J lost 0 bases, and 7 bases stayed unmatched. The CDR3, as DNA: TGTGCCAGCAGCCCAATGGGACAGATCTCCTACGAGCAGTACTTC. Its translation: CASSPMGQISYEQYF.

The table lists this clone with a count of one. V usage is TRBV19 and J usage is TRBJ2-2, with 9 bases identical to TRBD1. The CDR3 covers 17 residues. The V segment lost 3 bases and the J segment 6 bases; nucleotides outside the gene matches: 11. Germline CDR1 LNHDA, CDR2 SQIVND (reference sequence). The CDR3 protein is CASSIIIGDRDAGELFF. In DNA, the CDR3 is TGTGCCAGTAGTATTATTATTGGGGACAGGGACGCCGGGGAGCTGTTTTTT.

This rearrangement joins TRBV20-1 to TRBJ2-7; D not resolved. CDR1 and CDR2 (germline): DFQATT, SNEGSKA (reference sequence). The V end lost 3 bases, the J end lost 6 bases, and 9 bases lay between the germline ends. The CDR3 is made up of 11 amino acids. This CDR3 reads CSARQLGEQYF. CDR3 in DNA: TGCAGTGCTAGGCAGTTGGGCGAGCAGTACTTC.

The chain recombines TRBV30 with TRBJ1-5; 9 nucleotides align to TRBD1. The germline V gene has CDR1 GTSNPN and CDR2 SVGIG (reference sequence). The CDR3 consists of 20 residues. The V gene end was trimmed by 2 bases and the J gene end by 0 bases; junction bases not matched to a gene: 17. The CDR3 loop reads CAWSRGQGNSGLYSNQPQHF. The CDR3 DNA is TGTGCCTGGAGTAGGGGACAGGGTAACAGCGGCCTATATAGCAATCAGCCCCAGCATTTT.

This clone appeared once. The chain employs TRBV5-1 and TRBJ2-1, with 12 bases that match TRBD2. Trimming removed 4 bases from V and 6 bases from J; junction bases left unmatched: 2. Germline lookup yields CDR1 SGHRS and CDR2 YFSETQ. The CDR3 runs 14 residues. CDR3: CASSLTSGSNEQFF. CDR3 nucleotide sequence: TGCGCCAGCAGCCTGACTAGCGGGAGCAATGAGCAGTTCTTC.

V is TRBV30 and J is TRBJ1-1; 8 bases are a match to TRBD1. The CDR3 is 13 amino acids. Trimming at V came to 5 bases and at J to 1 base, leaving 3 bases not matched to a gene. Germline CDR1 and CDR2: GTSNPN and SVGIG (reference sequence). The CDR3 sequence is CAWAGTGNTEAFF. CDR3 coding DNA: TGTGCCTGGGCGGGGACAGGGAACACTGAAGCTTTCTTT.

The chain recombines TRBV2 with TRBJ2-1; tentatively, D is TRBD2 (6 bases). This CDR3 comprises 13 residues. Germline CDR1 reads SNHLY; CDR2 reads FYNNEI. Trimming cost V 4 bases and J 5 bases, with 9 bases left between them. The CDR3 loop reads CASSAERDNEQFF. The CDR3 DNA follows: TGTGCCAGCAGTGCAGAGCGGGACAATGAGCAGTTCTTC.

The chain couples TRBV21-1 to TRBJ2-5; the table calls TRBD2, which could not be checked here. TRBV21-1 is labeled a pseudogene. This CDR3 has 14 residues. CDR3 protein: CASSIFGGGGTQYF. Written as DNA, the CDR3 is TGTGCCAGCAGCATTTTTGGGGGCGGGGGGACCCAGTACTTC.

The V gene is TRBV21-1, the J gene TRBJ1-2. TRBV21-1 counts as a pseudogene. The CDR3 loop spans 16 amino acids. The CDR3 reads CASSKSWIRSNYGYTF. CDR3 nucleotides: TGTGCCAGCAGCAAATCCTGGATTAGATCCAACTATGGCTACACCTTC.

This sequence joins TRBV7-8 and TRBJ2-7; D unresolved. The germline gives CDR1 SGHVS, CDR2 FQNEAQ. The CDR3 sequence is 15 residues long. Trimming shortened V by 1 base and J by 0 bases, and 10 bases separated the two germline ends. CDR3 DNA: TGTGCCAGCAGCTTAGTCCCCAGGAGCTCCTACGAGCAGTACTTC. Translated, it gives CASSLVPRSSYEQYF.